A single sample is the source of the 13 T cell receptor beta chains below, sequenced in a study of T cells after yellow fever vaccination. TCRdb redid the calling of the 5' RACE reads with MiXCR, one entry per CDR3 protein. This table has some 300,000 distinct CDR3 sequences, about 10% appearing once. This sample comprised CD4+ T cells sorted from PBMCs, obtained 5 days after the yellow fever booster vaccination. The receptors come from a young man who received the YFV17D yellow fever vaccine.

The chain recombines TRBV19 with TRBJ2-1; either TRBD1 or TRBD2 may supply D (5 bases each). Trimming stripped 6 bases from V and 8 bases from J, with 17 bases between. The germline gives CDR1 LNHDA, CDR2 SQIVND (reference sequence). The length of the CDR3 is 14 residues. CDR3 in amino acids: CASSLQGRGDEQFF. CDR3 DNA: TGTGCCAGTAGCCTCCAGGGTCGAGGGGATGAGCAGTTCTTC.

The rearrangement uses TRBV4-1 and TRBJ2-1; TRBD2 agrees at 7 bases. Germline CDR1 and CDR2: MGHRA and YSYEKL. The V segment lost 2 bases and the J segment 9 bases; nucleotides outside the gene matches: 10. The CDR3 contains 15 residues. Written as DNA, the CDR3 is TGCGCCAGCAGCCAACCACTAGCGAGGCTGGGTGAGCAGTTCTTC. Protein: CASSQPLARLGEQFF.

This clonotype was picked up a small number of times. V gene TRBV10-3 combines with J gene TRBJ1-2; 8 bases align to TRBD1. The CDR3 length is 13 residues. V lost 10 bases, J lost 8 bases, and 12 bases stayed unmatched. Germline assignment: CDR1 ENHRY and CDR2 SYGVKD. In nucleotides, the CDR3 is TGTGCCACTGGGGCAGGGGGCATCGGAGGCTACACCTTC. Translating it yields CATGAGGIGGYTF.

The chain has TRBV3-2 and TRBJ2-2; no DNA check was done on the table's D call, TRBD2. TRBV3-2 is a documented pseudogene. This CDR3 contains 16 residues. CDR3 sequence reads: CASSDGLAGWIGVLFF. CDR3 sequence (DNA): TGTGCCAGCAGCGACGGACTAGCGGGGTGGATCGGGGTGCTGTTTTTT.

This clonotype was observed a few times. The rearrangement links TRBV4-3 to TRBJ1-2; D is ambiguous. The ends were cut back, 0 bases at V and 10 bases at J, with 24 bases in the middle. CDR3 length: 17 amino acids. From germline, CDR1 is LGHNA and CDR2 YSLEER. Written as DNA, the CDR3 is TGCGCCAGCAGCCAAGAATTAACGGATCCAGGTTTTGTAACCTACACCTTC. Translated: CASSQELTDPGFVTYTF.

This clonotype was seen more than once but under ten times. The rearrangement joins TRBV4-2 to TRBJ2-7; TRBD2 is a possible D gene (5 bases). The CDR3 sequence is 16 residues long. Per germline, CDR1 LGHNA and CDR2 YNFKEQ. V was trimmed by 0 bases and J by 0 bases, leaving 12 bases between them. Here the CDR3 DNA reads TGTGCCAGCAGCCAAGAGTCGACTACCAGCTCCTACGAGCAGTACTTC. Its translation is CASSQESTTSSYEQYF.

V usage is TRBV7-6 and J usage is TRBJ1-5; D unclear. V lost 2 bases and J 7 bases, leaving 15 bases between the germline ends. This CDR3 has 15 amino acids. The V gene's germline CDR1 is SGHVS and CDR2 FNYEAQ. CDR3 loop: CASSLIPEIGQPQHF. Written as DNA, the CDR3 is TGTGCCAGCAGCTTAATCCCCGAGATTGGGCAGCCCCAGCATTTT. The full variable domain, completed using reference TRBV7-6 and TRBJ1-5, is GAGVSQSPRYKVTKRGQDVALRCDPISGHVSLYWYRQALGQGPEFLTYFNYEAQQDKSGLPNDRFSAERPEGSISTLTIQRTEQRDSAMYRCASSLIPEIGQPQHFGDGTRLSIL.

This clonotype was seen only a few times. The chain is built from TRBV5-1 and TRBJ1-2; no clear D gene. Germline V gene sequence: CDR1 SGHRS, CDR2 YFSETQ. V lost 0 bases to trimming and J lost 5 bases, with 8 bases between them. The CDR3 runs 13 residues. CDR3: CASSLEDGYGYTF. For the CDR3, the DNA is TGCGCCAGCAGCTTGGAGGACGGATATGGCTACACCTTC.

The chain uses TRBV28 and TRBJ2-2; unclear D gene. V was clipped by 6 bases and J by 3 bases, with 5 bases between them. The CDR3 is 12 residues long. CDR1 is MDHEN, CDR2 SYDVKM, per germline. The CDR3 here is CASRKDTGELFF. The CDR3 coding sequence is TGTGCCAGCAGGAAGGACACCGGGGAGCTGTTTTTT.

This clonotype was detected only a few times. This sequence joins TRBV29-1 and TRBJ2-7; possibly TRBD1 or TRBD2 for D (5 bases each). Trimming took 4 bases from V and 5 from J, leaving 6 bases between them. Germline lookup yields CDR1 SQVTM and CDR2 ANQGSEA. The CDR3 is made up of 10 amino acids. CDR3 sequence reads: CSVGGNEQYF. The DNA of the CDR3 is TGCAGCGTTGGGGGGAACGAGCAGTACTTC.

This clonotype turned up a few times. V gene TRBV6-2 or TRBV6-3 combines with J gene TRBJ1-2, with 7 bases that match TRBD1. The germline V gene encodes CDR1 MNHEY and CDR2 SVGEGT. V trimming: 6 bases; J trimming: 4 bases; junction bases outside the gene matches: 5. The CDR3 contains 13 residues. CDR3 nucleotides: TGTGCCAGCAGAGTCGGACAGGTCTATGGCTACACCTTC. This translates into CASRVGQVYGYTF.

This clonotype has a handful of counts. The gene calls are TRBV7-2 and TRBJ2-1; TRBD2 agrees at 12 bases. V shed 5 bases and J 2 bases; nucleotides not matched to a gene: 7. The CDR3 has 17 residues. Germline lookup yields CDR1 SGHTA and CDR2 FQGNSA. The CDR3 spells CASSISSGGATYNEQFF. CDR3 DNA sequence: TGTGCCAGCAGCATCTCTAGCGGGGGGGCCACCTACAATGAGCAGTTCTTC.

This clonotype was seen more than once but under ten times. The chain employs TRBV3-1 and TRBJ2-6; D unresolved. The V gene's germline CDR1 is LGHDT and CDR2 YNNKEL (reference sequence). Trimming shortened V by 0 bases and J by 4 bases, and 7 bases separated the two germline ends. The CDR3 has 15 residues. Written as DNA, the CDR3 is TGTGCCAGCAGCCAAGATCCTGGCGGGGCCAACGTCCTGACTTTC. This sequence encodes CASSQDPGGANVLTF.